The 20 T cell receptor beta chains reported below all come from one sample, sequenced in a study of T cell responses to AZD1222 COVID-19 vaccine. Assay used: immunoSEQ multiplex PCR; TCRdb lists only in-frame clones, some missing. The sample holds approximately 97,000 clones, more than 85% seen once. The sequencing used peripheral blood, collected on day 0 of AZD1222 vaccination. The receptors were sampled from an adult in good health.

The V gene is TRBV4-2, the J gene TRBJ2-7; D is undetermined. The CDR3 length is 14 residues. The ends were cut back, 3 bases at V and 0 bases at J, with 9 bases in the middle. CDR1 is LGHNA, CDR2 YNFKEQ, per germline. The CDR3 region is CASSHEDPSYEQYF. The CDR3 DNA reads as TGTGCCAGCAGCCATGAGGACCCCTCCTACGAGCAGTACTTC.

The chain recombines TRBV7-9 with TRBJ2-3, with D perhaps assigned TRBD1 or TRBD2 (5 bases each). CDR1 is SEHNR, CDR2 FQNEAQ, per germline (reference sequence). Trimming took 5 bases from V and 0 from J, leaving 15 bases between them. CDR3 length: 16 residues. The CDR3 spells CASSAARGPSTDTQYF. CDR3 DNA sequence: TGTGCCAGCAGCGCAGCCCGGGGACCCAGCACAGATACGCAGTATTTT.

The rearrangement joins TRBV5-1 to TRBJ2-1, with TRBD2 as a possible D gene (5 bases). Trimming took off 3 bases at V and 3 bases at J, with 19 bases between the two ends. The CDR3 has 17 amino acids. Germline CDR1 SGHRS, CDR2 YFSETQ. For the CDR3, the DNA is TGCGCCAGCAGCTGGGATAAAGCGGTCCGACTCTACAATGAGCAGTTCTTC. This translates into CASSWDKAVRLYNEQFF. Together with reference TRBV5-1 and TRBJ2-1, the CDR3 gives the full variable domain: KAGVTQTPRYLIKTRGQQVTLSCSPISGHRSVSWYQQTPGQGLQFLFEYFSETQRNKGNFPGRFSGRQFSNSRSEMNVSTLELGDSALYLCASSWDKAVRLYNEQFFGPGTRLTVL.

The rearrangement links TRBV7-2 to TRBJ2-3; D ambiguous. V was shortened by 1 base and J by 1 base, with 15 bases between the two germline ends. CDR1 and CDR2 from the germline V gene are SGHTA and FQGNSA. The CDR3 runs to 17 residues. The CDR3 sequence: CASSLELYTGGTDTQYF. The DNA of the CDR3 is TGTGCCAGCAGCTTAGAGCTTTATACGGGTGGCACAGATACGCAGTATTTT.

The V gene is TRBV4-2, the J gene TRBJ2-1, with D tentatively TRBD1 or TRBD2 (5 bases each). Germline CDR1 LGHNA, CDR2 YNFKEQ. V dropped 3 bases and J dropped 8 bases, with 11 bases sitting between them. This CDR3 comprises 13 residues. CDR3 coding DNA: TGTGCCAGCAGCCAGGGGGAAGAGGATGAGCAGTTCTTC. Its translation is CASSQGEEDEQFF.

The chain recombines TRBV19 with TRBJ1-5; perhaps TRBD1 as D (6 bases). The germline V and J ends were trimmed by 7 bases and 3 bases, with 16 bases remaining between them. CDR3 length equals 15 residues. Germline CDR1 and CDR2: LNHDA and SQIVND (reference sequence). CDR3 DNA: TGTGCCAGTACGAATTCGGGACAACTCAATCAGCCCCAGCATTTT. The encoded protein is CASTNSGQLNQPQHF. Variable domain in full (rest from reference TRBV19 and TRBJ1-5): DGGITQSPKYLFRKEGQNVTLSCEQNLNHDAMYWYRQDPGQGLRLIYYSQIVNDFQKGDIAEGYSVSREKKESFPLTVTSAQKNPTAFYLCASTNSGQLNQPQHFGDGTRLSIL.

The V call is TRBV6-1, the J call TRBJ2-7; the D gene is possibly TRBD1 (5 bases). V was trimmed by 3 bases and J by 1 base, leaving 13 bases between them. In germline, CDR1 is MNHNS, CDR2 SASEGT. The CDR3 length is 15 residues. The CDR3 reads CASSDRPGKSYEQYF. The DNA for the CDR3 is TGTGCCAGCAGTGATCGTCCAGGGAAATCCTACGAGCAGTACTTC.

The rearrangement joins TRBV3-1 (or the pseudogene TRBV3-2) to TRBJ2-1; D ambiguous. Looked up from germline, CDR1 is LGHDT and CDR2 is YNNKEL (reference sequence). CDR3 length: 16 amino acids. Trimming shortened V by 0 bases and J by 5 bases, and 14 bases separated the two germline ends. DNA for the CDR3: TGTGCCAGCAGCCAAGATTGGGGAAGGACCAACAATGAGCAGTTCTTC. Translating it yields CASSQDWGRTNNEQFF.

V and J are TRBV30 and TRBJ2-1, with D uncertain. V was trimmed by 2 bases and J by 5 bases, leaving 7 bases between them. The germline V gene encodes CDR1 GTSNPN and CDR2 SVGIG (reference sequence). The length of the CDR3 is 12 residues. For the CDR3, the DNA is TGTGCCTGGAGTTATGTCAACAATGAGCAGTTCTTC. This sequence encodes CAWSYVNNEQFF.

This clone has just a few counts. This same CDR3 is encoded by further DNA sequences in the sample. The chain is built from TRBV5-1 and TRBJ1-1, with unresolved D. The V and J ends lost 0 bases and 2 bases respectively, with 8 bases between them. CDR3 size: 14 residues. Germline V gene sequence: CDR1 SGHRS, CDR2 YFSETQ. The CDR3 loop is CASSLVGGNTEAFF. In nucleotides, the CDR3 is TGCGCCAGCAGCTTGGTTGGAGGTAACACTGAAGCTTTCTTT.

This clone came up once. The genes are TRBV28 and TRBJ1-2; D unclear. Trimming left V 2 bases short and J 8 bases short, with 9 bases between. CDR3 length equals 12 residues. Germline CDR1 and CDR2: MDHEN and SYDVKM. CDR3 nucleotides: TGTGCCAGCAGTTTAACCCCGGGCGGCTACACCTTC. It translates to CASSLTPGGYTF.

This sequence joins TRBV19 and TRBJ1-1; no definite D call. Germline lookup yields CDR1 LNHDA and CDR2 SQIVND (reference sequence). Trimming stripped 0 bases from V and 7 bases from J, with 6 bases between. This CDR3 is 12 amino acids long. The CDR3 nucleotides read TGTGCCAGTAGTATAGAGACCAGTGAAGCTTTCTTT. The encoded protein is CASSIETSEAFF.

In this sample, this clone turned up once. The rearrangement links TRBV5-1 to TRBJ2-6; D could derive from TRBD1 or TRBD2 (5 bases each). Per germline, CDR1 SGHRS and CDR2 YFSETQ. Trimming pared 5 bases from V and 0 bases from J, leaving 12 bases between. CDR3 size: 16 residues. CDR3 region: CASRSWDGSGANVLTF. CDR3 bases: TGCGCCAGCAGATCCTGGGACGGCTCTGGGGCCAACGTCCTGACTTTC.

This chain uses TRBV7-8 with TRBJ1-4; unclear D gene. From germline, CDR1 is SGHVS and CDR2 FQNEAQ. The CDR3 length is 15 residues. V shed 5 bases and J shed 4 bases, with 14 bases lying between them. The DNA for the CDR3 is TGTGCCAGCAGCCGAGAATGGACGGGTAATGAAAAACTGTTTTTT. It is translated as CASSREWTGNEKLFF.

A remark on this clone: The sample carries other DNA sequences with the same CDR3. The chain links TRBV5-1 to TRBJ2-2; perhaps TRBD1 as D (6 bases). The CDR3 is 14 amino acids. Germline CDR1 and CDR2: SGHRS and YFSETQ. V was shortened by 2 bases and J by 1 base, with 6 bases between the two germline ends. CDR3 coding DNA: TGCGCCAGCAGCTTAGGGGGGAACACCGGGGAGCTGTTTTTT. This sequence encodes CASSLGGNTGELFF.

The V and J genes are TRBV28 and TRBJ2-2; TRBD1 matches 9 bases. The germline CDR1 and CDR2 sequences are MDHEN and SYDVKM. The CDR3 consists of 16 residues. V trimming: 5 bases; J trimming: 4 bases; junction bases outside the gene matches: 8. CDR3 coding DNA: TGTGCCAGCAGTGAAATAGGGACAGGGTTCACCGGGGAGCTGTTTTTT. Protein sequence: CASSEIGTGFTGELFF.

This clone is a singleton in its sample. The chain uses TRBV6-6 and TRBJ1-3, with 9 bases that match TRBD1. Trimming removed 7 bases from V and 2 bases from J; junction bases left unmatched: 9. In germline, CDR1 is MNHNY, CDR2 SVGAGI (reference sequence). The CDR3 sequence is 16 residues long. CDR3 protein: CASIPPGDRAGNTIYF. The CDR3 DNA follows: TGTGCCAGCATCCCCCCCGGGGACAGGGCTGGAAACACCATATATTTT.

This chain connects TRBV5-4 to TRBJ2-1; 10 positions match TRBD2. CDR1 and CDR2 (germline): SGHNT, YYREEE (reference sequence). The CDR3 runs 18 residues. V gave up 0 bases and J gave up 7 bases; unmatched junction bases: 13. The CDR3 region is CASSLGGLAVALGNEQFF. The CDR3 DNA sequence: TGTGCCAGCAGCTTGGGTGGACTAGCGGTTGCCTTGGGGAATGAGCAGTTCTTC.

The rearrangement uses TRBV6-2 or TRBV6-3 and TRBJ1-5; perhaps TRBD1 as D (6 bases). V was clipped by 2 bases and J by 6 bases, with 17 bases between them. Looked up from germline, CDR1 is MNHEY and CDR2 is SVGEGT. The CDR3 spans 16 residues. The CDR3 region has the DNA TGTGCCAGCAGTTACGATGCCCGGGGGGCCGGTCAGCCCCAGCATTTT. Its protein is CASSYDARGAGQPQHF.

This clone was observed a few times. V usage is TRBV7-2 and J usage is TRBJ2-1, with a weak D call TRBD2 (5 bases). The CDR3 spans 15 residues. Between the trimmed V and J ends, which lost 0 bases and 2 bases, there was a span of 8 bases. The germline V gene has CDR1 SGHTA and CDR2 FQGNSA. DNA for the CDR3: TGTGCCAGCAGCTTAGCGGCGGGCCCCTACAATGAGCAGTTCTTC. It yields the protein CASSLAAGPYNEQFF.